The clone carrying this T cell receptor (beta chain) was detected many times. The source of the sample is a study of CD8 T cells in ankylosing spondylitis. TCRdb reprocessed the 5' RACE reads with MiXCR, giving one entry per CDR3 protein. The repertoire has under 150,000 distinct CDR3 sequences, approximately 10% of them found once; the top ten carry 3.5% to 5%. The specimen sequenced was blood, either unsorted or a sorted T cell fraction (not recorded which). This clonotype originated in a female donor with ankylosing spondylitis or in good health (not recorded which).

DNA for the CDR3: TGTGCCAGCAGTGGGCAGGGACGTAGCGATGAGCAGTTCTTC. Translated, it gives CASSGQGRSDEQFF. The V and J genes are TRBV2 and TRBJ2-1; D may match TRBD1 or TRBD2 (5 bases each). The CDR3 runs to 14 residues. Trimming shortened V by 4 bases and J by 8 bases, and 15 bases separated the two germline ends. Germline-derived CDR1 and CDR2 are SNHLY and FYNNEI. The full variable domain, in which reference TRBV2 and TRBJ2-1 provide the parts outside the CDR3, is EPEVTQTPSHQVTQMGQEVILRCVPISNHLYFYWYRQILGQKVEFLVSFYNNEISEKSEIFDDQFSVERPDGSNFTLKIRSTKLEDSAMYFCASSGQGRSDEQFFGPGTRLTVL.